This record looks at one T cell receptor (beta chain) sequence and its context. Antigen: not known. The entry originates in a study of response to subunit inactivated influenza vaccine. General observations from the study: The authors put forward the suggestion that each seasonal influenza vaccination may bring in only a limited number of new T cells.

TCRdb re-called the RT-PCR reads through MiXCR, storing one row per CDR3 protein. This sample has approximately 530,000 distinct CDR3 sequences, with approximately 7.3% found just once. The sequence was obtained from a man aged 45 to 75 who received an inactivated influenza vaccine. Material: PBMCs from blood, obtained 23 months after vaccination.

CDR3 bases: TGTGCCAGCAGCCACAACCGGGACAGGGGGTTTAATGAGCAGTTCTTC. Amino acids: CASSHNRDRGFNEQFF. This chain connects TRBV7-8 to TRBJ2-1; 11 nucleotides match TRBD1. The CDR3 totals 16 residues. From germline, CDR1 is SGHVS and CDR2 FQNEAQ. Germline trimming cut 5 bases from V and 7 bases from J; bases unmatched to any gene: 10.